This T cell receptor (beta chain) was identified during a study of blood T cell repertoires in COVID-19. Clones were read by immunoSEQ multiplex PCR, and TCRdb kept only the in-frame ones, dropping some. The repertoire includes approximately 220,000 clones, approximately 83% of them detected once, and about 4.6% sits in the top ten. All enrollees were about 18 to 89 years old and from roughly 22 US areas. Germline V CDR1 and CDR2: MRHNA, SNTAGT. After removal of 3 bases from V and 7 bases from J, the junction contained 6 bases not matched to a gene. CDR3 length equals 15 residues. Sequencing was performed on PBMCs or T cells enriched from blood (not recorded which). This clonotype originated in a woman between 45 and 65 years old who had been exposed to COVID-19. This sequence joins TRBV6-4 and TRBJ2-1; 10 bases line up with TRBD1. Here the CDR3 reads CASSEAGTGANEQFF. Here the CDR3 DNA reads TGTGCCAGCAGTGAGGCCGGGACAGGGGCAAATGAGCAGTTCTTC.